This T cell receptor (beta chain) was sequenced during a study of blood T cell repertoires in COVID-19. Turning to the study itself: PBMCs, B-cell-depleted T cells, or T cells provided the cDNA or gDNA that made up the material.

In germline, CDR1 is SGHNT, CDR2 YYREEE (reference sequence). CDR3 length equals 12 residues. With 5 bases removed from V and 8 bases from J, the gap between germline ends came to 11 bases. Assay used: immunoSEQ multiplex PCR; TCRdb lists only in-frame clones, some missing. Among about 300,000 clones listed, approximately 89% were seen once. This clone showed up just once. This receptor was taken from a woman in her 30s who had recovered from COVID-19. The source material was peripheral blood. This chain connects TRBV5-4 to TRBJ2-1; D remains ambiguous. In DNA form, the CDR3 reads TGTGCCAGCAGTAGTTCCCACTATGAGCAGTTCTTC. Translating it yields CASSSSHYEQFF.